One and the same sample provided the 12 T cell receptor beta chains below, sequenced in a study of T-cell memory formation after mild COVID-19. TCRdb independently ran MiXCR on the 5' RACE reads; one entry per CDR3 protein. Among more than 110,000 distinct CDR3 sequences listed, 13% to 15% were seen once. The sample comprised PBMCs or a T cell subset sorted from them (not recorded which). All receptors derive from an adult woman who had mild COVID-19 (a few samples of this study predate the infection). Cell type and time point are not known.

The CDR3 here is CASSLFNRIPRHYGYTF. The CDR3, as DNA: TGTGCCAGCAGCCTATTCAACAGGATCCCCCGCCACTATGGCTACACCTTC. This chain links TRBV12-3 or TRBV12-4 with TRBJ1-2, with D possibly TRBD1 on 5 matching bases. The CDR3 length is 17 residues. The ends were cut back, 6 bases at V and 3 bases at J, with 23 bases in the middle.

In this sample, this clonotype turned up a few times. V usage is TRBV20-1 and J usage is TRBJ1-1; D might be TRBD1 (6 bases). Germline V gene sequence: CDR1 DFQATT, CDR2 SNEGSKA (reference sequence). V gave up 2 bases and J gave up 9 bases, with 22 bases separating them. The CDR3 extends over 15 amino acids. The CDR3 sequence is CSARFRGIGTIKAFF. CDR3 DNA: TGCAGTGCTAGATTTCGGGGGATCGGGACAATAAAAGCTTTCTTT.

The genes are TRBV5-1 and TRBJ2-4, with TRBD1 matching over 11 bases. Germline V lookup: CDR1 SGHRS, CDR2 YFSETQ. J gave up 8 bases and V 2 bases, and 12 bases lay outside the gene matches. The CDR3 covers 17 residues. CDR3 nucleotides: TGCGCCAGCAGCTTTGATCAGGGACAGGGGGTTGTGGACATTCAGTACTTC. It yields the protein CASSFDQGQGVVDIQYF. Based on the CDR3 plus reference TRBV5-1 and TRBJ2-4, the full variable domain is KAGVTQTPRYLIKTRGQQVTLSCSPISGHRSVSWYQQTPGQGLQFLFEYFSETQRNKGNFPGRFSGRQFSNSRSEMNVSTLELGDSALYLCASSFDQGQGVVDIQYFGAGTRLSVL.

The J gene is TRBJ2-7, the V gene TRBV3-1; TRBD1 matches at 8 bases. V shed 10 bases and J 6 bases; nucleotides not matched to a gene: 14. The CDR3 is 14 amino acids. Germline V lookup: CDR1 LGHDT, CDR2 YNNKEL (reference sequence). CDR3 sequence: CATSPGQVHREQYF. CDR3 nucleotide sequence: TGTGCCACCTCTCCGGGACAGGTGCATCGCGAGCAGTACTTC.

This clonotype was seen a few times. The genes are TRBV7-9 and TRBJ2-7; D is unresolved. Germline lookup yields CDR1 SEHNR and CDR2 FQNEAQ (reference sequence). The ends were cut back, 3 bases at V and 6 bases at J, with 18 bases in the middle. CDR3 length equals 15 residues. The CDR3, as DNA: TGTGCCAGCAGCTTGGGTCTCGGTAAACTTGGCGAGCAGTACTTC. It codes for CASSLGLGKLGEQYF.

This clonotype was picked up a small number of times. This CDR3 is CASSSGLRGPYGYTF. CDR3 DNA sequence: TGTGCCAGCAGCTCAGGGCTCCGAGGCCCCTATGGCTACACCTTC. V gene TRBV7-6 combines with J gene TRBJ1-2, with a weak D call TRBD1 (5 bases). From germline, CDR1 is SGHVS and CDR2 FNYEAQ. The CDR3 runs 15 residues. V lost 4 bases, J lost 4 bases, and 16 bases lay in between. The full variable domain, completed using reference TRBV7-6 and TRBJ1-2, is GAGVSQSPRYKVTKRGQDVALRCDPISGHVSLYWYRQALGQGPEFLTYFNYEAQQDKSGLPNDRFSAERPEGSISTLTIQRTEQRDSAMYRCASSSGLRGPYGYTFGSGTRLTVV.

This clonotype has ten or more counts. This chain joins TRBV30 and TRBJ2-3; D is undetermined. The CDR3 has 13 amino acids. V lost 2 bases and J 4 bases, leaving 10 bases between the germline ends. CDR1 and CDR2 from the germline V gene are GTSNPN and SVGIG (reference sequence). The CDR3 spells CAWSSRRADTQYF. Here the CDR3 DNA reads TGTGCCTGGAGTTCACGACGCGCAGATACGCAGTATTTT.

This clonotype occurred a few times. The chain links TRBV29-1 to TRBJ2-1; D possibly corresponds to TRBD1 (5 bases). This CDR3 comprises 16 residues. V dropped 0 bases and J dropped 4 bases, with 16 bases sitting between them. CDR1 SQVTM and CDR2 ANQGSEA come from the germline V gene. CDR3 sequence reads: CSVEDLHDSSYNEQFF. The CDR3 region has the DNA TGCAGCGTTGAAGACCTACACGACAGTTCATACAATGAGCAGTTCTTC.

The rearrangement links TRBV15 to TRBJ2-1; D is unresolved. This CDR3 has 15 amino acids. The V gene lost 5 bases and the J gene lost 7 bases, with 18 bases spanning the gap. Germline values: CDR1 LNHNV, CDR2 YYDKDF (reference sequence). CDR3 amino acids: CATSVFGVFGNEQFF. The DNA of the CDR3 is TGTGCCACCAGCGTTTTTGGTGTGTTTGGGAATGAGCAGTTCTTC. Based on the CDR3 plus reference TRBV15 and TRBJ2-1, the full variable domain is DAMVIQNPRYQVTQFGKPVTLSCSQTLNHNVMYWYQQKSSQAPKLLFHYYDKDFNNEADTPDNFQSRRPNTSFCFLDIRSPGLGDTAMYLCATSVFGVFGNEQFFGPGTRLTVL.

V usage is TRBV7-2 and J usage is TRBJ2-4, with D possibly TRBD2 on 5 matching bases. V lost 1 base, J lost 11 bases, and 18 bases lay in between. The CDR3 is 15 amino acids. Germline V gene data show CDR1 as SGHTA and CDR2 as FQGNSA. The CDR3 loop reads CASSLEASHPSVQYF. The CDR3 DNA reads as TGTGCCAGCAGCTTAGAGGCTAGCCACCCAAGTGTTCAGTACTTC. Full variable domain (rest looked up from reference TRBV7-2 and TRBJ2-4): GAGVSQSPSNKVTEKGKDVELRCDPISGHTALYWYRQSLGQGLEFLIYFQGNSAPDKSGLPSDRFSAERTGGSVSTLTIQRTQQEDSAVYLCASSLEASHPSVQYFGAGTRLSVL.

This clonotype was counted ten times or more. The genes are TRBV20-1 and TRBJ2-5, with D perhaps matching TRBD1 (5 bases). With 1 base removed from V and 6 bases from J, the gap between germline ends came to 9 bases. There are 12 residues in the CDR3. CDR1 DFQATT and CDR2 SNEGSKA come from the germline V gene (reference sequence). The CDR3 DNA reads as TGCAGTGCTAGAGGGGGCGCGAAGACCCAGTACTTC. Amino acid sequence: CSARGGAKTQYF.

CDR3 DNA sequence: TGTGCCACCAGCAAGGGACTAGCGGGCACAGATACGCAGTATTTT. It codes for CATSKGLAGTDTQYF. V is TRBV15 and J is TRBJ2-3; 11 bases match TRBD2. With V trimmed by 4 bases and J by 1 base, 1 base remained unmatched. CDR1 is LNHNV and CDR2 is YYDKDF in the germline V gene (reference sequence). The CDR3 length is 15 residues.